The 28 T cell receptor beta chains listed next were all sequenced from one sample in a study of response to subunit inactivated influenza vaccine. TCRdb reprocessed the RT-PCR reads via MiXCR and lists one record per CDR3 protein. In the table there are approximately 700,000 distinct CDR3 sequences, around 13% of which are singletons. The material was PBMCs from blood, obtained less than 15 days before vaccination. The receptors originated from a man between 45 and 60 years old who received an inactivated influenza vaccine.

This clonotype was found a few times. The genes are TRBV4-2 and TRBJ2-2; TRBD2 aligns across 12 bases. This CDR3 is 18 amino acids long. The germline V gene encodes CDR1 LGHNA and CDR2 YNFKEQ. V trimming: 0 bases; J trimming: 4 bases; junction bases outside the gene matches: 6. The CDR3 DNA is TGTGCCAGCAGCCAAGATCTAGCGGGGGGGAGTATCACCGGGGAGCTGTTTTTT. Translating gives CASSQDLAGGSITGELFF.

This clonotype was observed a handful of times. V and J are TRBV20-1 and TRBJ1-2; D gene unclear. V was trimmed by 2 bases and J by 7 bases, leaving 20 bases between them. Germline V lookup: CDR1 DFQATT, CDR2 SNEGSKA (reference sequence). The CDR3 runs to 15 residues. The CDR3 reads CSARSGGGSDAGYTF. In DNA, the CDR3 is TGCAGTGCTAGAAGTGGAGGAGGCTCCGACGCTGGCTACACCTTC.

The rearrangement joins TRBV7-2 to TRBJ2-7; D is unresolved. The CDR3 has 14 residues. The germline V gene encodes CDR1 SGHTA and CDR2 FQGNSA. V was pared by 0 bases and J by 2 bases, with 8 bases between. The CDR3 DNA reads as TGTGCCAGCAGCTTAGCTTCAATGACCTACGAGCAGTACTTC. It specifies CASSLASMTYEQYF.

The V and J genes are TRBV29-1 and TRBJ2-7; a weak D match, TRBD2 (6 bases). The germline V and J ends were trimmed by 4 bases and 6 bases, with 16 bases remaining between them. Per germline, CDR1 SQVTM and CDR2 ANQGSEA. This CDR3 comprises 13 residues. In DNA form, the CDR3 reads TGCAGCGTTGGAAGGAGGGCAGCGGGCGAGCAGTACTTC. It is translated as CSVGRRAAGEQYF.

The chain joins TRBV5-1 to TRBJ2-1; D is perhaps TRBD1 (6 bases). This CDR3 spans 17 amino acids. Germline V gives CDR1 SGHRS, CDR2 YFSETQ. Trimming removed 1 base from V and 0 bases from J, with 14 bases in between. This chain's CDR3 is CASSLTGPLSSYNEQFF. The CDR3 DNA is TGCGCCAGCAGCTTGACAGGGCCCCTAAGCTCCTACAATGAGCAGTTCTTC.

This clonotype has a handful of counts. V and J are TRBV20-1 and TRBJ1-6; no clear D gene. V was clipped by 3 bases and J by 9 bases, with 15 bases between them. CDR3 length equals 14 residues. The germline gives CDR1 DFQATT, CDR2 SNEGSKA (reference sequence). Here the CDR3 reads CSASTRAEVSPLHF. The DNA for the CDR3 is TGCAGTGCTAGTACCCGGGCAGAAGTTTCACCCCTCCACTTT.

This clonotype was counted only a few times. This CDR3 reads CSARVIQGTTGQQFF. In DNA form, the CDR3 reads TGCAGTGCTAGAGTGATACAGGGGACTACAGGACAGCAGTTCTTC. This chain joins TRBV20-1 and TRBJ2-1, with D perhaps assigned TRBD1 or TRBD2 (7 bases each). The CDR3 totals 15 residues. CDR1 and CDR2 from the germline V gene are DFQATT and SNEGSKA (reference sequence). V lost 1 base, J lost 11 bases, and 21 bases lay in between.

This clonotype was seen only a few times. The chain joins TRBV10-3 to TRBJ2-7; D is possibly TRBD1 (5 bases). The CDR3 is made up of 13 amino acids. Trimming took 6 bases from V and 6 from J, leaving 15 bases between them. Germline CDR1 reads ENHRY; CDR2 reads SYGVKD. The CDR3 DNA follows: TGTGCCATCAGCCCTGACCCCCAGGGCGAGCAGTACTTC. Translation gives CAISPDPQGEQYF.

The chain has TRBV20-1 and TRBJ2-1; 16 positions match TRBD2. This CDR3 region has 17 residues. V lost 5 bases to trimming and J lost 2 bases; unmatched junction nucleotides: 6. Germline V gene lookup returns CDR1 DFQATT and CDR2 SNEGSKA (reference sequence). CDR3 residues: CSAEGTSGGAAYNEQFF. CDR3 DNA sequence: TGCAGTGCTGAGGGGACTAGCGGGGGGGCGGCCTACAATGAGCAGTTCTTC.

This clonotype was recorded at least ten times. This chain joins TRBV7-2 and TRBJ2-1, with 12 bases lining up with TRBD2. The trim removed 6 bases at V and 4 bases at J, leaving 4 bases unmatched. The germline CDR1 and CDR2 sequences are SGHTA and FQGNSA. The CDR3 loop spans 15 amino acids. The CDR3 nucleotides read TGTGCCAGCAGGGACGGGACTAGCGGGTACAATGAGCAGTTCTTC. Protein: CASRDGTSGYNEQFF.

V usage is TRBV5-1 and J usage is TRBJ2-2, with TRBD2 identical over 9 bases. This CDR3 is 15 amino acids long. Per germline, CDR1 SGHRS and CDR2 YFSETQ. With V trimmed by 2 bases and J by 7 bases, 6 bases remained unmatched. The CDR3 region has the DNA TGCGCCAGCAGCTTCGGAGCGGGAGGTTTCGGGGAGCTGTTTTTT. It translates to CASSFGAGGFGELFF. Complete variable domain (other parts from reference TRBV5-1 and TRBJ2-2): KAGVTQTPRYLIKTRGQQVTLSCSPISGHRSVSWYQQTPGQGLQFLFEYFSETQRNKGNFPGRFSGRQFSNSRSEMNVSTLELGDSALYLCASSFGAGGFGELFFGEGSRLTVL.

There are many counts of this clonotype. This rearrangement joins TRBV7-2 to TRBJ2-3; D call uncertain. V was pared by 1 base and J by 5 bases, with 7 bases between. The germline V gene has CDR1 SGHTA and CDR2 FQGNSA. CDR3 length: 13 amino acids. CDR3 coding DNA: TGTGCCAGCAGCTTAGGGCTGGGAGATACGCAGTATTTT. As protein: CASSLGLGDTQYF.

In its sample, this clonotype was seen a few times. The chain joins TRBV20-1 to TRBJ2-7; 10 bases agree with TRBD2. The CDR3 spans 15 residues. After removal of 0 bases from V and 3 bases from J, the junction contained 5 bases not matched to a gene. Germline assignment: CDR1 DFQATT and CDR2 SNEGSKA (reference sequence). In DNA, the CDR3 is TGCAGTGCTAGAGATTCAGCGGGAGGGGTCTACGAGCAGTACTTC. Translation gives CSARDSAGGVYEQYF.

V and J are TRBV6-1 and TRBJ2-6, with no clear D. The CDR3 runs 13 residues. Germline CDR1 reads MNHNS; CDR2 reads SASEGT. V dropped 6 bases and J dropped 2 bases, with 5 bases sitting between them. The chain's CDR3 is CASRATGANVLTF. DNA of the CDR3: TGTGCCAGCAGGGCTACTGGGGCCAACGTCCTGACTTTC.

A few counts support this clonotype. The CDR3 protein is CASSSGTEGQPQHF. DNA for the CDR3: TGCGCCAGCAGCTCCGGGACAGAAGGTCAGCCCCAGCATTTT. This chain links TRBV5-1 with TRBJ1-5; the match to TRBD1 covers 7 bases. The CDR3 runs to 14 residues. With V trimmed by 3 bases and J by 6 bases, 6 bases remained unmatched. Germline V gives CDR1 SGHRS, CDR2 YFSETQ.

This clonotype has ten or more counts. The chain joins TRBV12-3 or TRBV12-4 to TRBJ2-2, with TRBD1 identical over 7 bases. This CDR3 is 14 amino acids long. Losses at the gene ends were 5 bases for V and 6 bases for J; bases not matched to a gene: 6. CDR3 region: CASSPRQGAGELFF. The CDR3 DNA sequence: TGTGCCAGCAGTCCTCGACAGGGAGCCGGGGAGCTGTTTTTT.

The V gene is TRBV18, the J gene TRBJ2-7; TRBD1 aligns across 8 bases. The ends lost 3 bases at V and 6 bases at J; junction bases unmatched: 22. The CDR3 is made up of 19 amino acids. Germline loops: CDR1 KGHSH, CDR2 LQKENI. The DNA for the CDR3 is TGTGCCAGCTCACCCTATGTAATAGCCAGACAGGGGCAGTCGGGCGAGCAGTACTTC. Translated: CASSPYVIARQGQSGEQYF.

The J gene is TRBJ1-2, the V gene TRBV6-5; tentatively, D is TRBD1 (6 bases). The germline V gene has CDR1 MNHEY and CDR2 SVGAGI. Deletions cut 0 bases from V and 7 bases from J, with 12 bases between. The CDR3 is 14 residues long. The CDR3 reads CASSYSGGRGGYTF. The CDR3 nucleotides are TGTGCCAGCAGTTACTCTGGGGGGCGGGGTGGCTACACCTTC.

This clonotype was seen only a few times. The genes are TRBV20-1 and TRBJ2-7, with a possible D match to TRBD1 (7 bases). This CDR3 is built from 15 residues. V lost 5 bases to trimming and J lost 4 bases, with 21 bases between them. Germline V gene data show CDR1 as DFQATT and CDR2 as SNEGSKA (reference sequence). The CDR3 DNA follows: TGCAGTGCTCCTGGACAGGAGGGGGTCGGGTACGAGCAGTACTTC. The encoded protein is CSAPGQEGVGYEQYF.

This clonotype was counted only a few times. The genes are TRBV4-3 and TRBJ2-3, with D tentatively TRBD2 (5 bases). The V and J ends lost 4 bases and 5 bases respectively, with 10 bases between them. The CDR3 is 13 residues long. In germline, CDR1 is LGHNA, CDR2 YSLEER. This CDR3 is CASSRIGGDTQYF. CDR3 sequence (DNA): TGCGCCAGCAGCCGGATCGGAGGAGATACGCAGTATTTT.

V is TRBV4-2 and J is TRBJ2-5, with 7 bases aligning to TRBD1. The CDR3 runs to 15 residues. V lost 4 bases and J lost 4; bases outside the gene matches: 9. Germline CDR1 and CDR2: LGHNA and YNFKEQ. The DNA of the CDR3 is TGTGCCAGCAGCCGGCAGACAGGGTTGGGAGAGACCCAGTACTTC. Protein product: CASSRQTGLGETQYF.

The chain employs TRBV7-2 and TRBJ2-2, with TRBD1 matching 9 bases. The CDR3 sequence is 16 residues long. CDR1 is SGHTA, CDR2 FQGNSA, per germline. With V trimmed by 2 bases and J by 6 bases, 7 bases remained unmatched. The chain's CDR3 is CASSLRHRGRPGELFF. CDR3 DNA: TGTGCCAGCAGCTTACGGCACAGGGGGCGCCCCGGGGAGCTGTTTTTT.

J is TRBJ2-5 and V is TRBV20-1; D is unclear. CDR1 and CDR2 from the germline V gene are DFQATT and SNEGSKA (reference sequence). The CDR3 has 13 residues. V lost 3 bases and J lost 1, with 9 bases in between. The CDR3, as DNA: TGCAGTGCTAGTGGGTACAGCCAAGAGACCCAGTACTTC. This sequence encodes CSASGYSQETQYF.

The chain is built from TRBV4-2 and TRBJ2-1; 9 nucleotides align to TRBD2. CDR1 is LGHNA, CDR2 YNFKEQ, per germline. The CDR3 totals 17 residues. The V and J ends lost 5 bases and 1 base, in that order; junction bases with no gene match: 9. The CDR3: CASSSRSGRRSYNEQFF. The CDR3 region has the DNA TGTGCCAGCAGCAGTCGAAGCGGGAGGAGGTCCTACAATGAGCAGTTCTTC.

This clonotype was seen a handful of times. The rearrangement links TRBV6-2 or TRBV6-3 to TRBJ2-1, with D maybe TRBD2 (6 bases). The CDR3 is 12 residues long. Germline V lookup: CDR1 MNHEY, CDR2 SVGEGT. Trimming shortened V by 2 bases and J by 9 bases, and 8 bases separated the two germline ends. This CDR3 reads CASSYAGGEQFF. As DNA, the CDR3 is TGTGCCAGCAGTTACGCCGGGGGTGAGCAGTTCTTC.

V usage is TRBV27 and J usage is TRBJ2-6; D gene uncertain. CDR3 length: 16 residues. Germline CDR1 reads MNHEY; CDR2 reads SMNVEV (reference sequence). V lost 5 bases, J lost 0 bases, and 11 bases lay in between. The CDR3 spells CASSRQMISGANVLTF. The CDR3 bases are TGTGCCAGCAGTCGACAAATGATCTCTGGGGCCAACGTCCTGACTTTC.

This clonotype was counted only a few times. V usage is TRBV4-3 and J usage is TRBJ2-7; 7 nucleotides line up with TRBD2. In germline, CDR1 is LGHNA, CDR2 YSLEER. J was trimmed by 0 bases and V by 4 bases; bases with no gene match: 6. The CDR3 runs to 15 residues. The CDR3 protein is CASSLEGGDSYEQYF. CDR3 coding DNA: TGCGCCAGCAGCCTAGAGGGAGGGGACTCCTACGAGCAGTACTTC.

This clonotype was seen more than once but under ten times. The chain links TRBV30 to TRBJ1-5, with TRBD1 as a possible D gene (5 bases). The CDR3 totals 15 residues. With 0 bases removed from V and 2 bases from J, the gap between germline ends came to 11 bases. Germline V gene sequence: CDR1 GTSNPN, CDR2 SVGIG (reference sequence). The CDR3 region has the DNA TGTGCCTGGAGTGTACTTGGGGCCGGCAATCAGCCCCAGCATTTT. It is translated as CAWSVLGAGNQPQHF.